These 29 T cell receptor beta chains were sequenced from one sample in a study of type 1 and type 2 diabetes patients. Amplification started from genomic DNA. A primer set of 30 forward and 13 reverse primers amplified the CDR3. TCRdb re-analysed the multiplex PCR reads in MiXCR, keeping a single row per CDR3 protein. The sample lists some 250,000 distinct CDR3 sequences, more than 40% occurring once. The sample was peripheral blood mononuclear cells (PBMCs). The receptors were gathered from a man younger than 35 with type 2 diabetes.

The V and J genes are TRBV30 and TRBJ1-1, with D possibly TRBD1 on 5 matching bases. CDR3 size: 14 residues. Germline CDR1 reads GTSNPN; CDR2 reads SVGIG (reference sequence). V lost 4 bases to trimming and J lost 1 base, with 13 bases between them. Here the CDR3 reads CAWIRTRSNTEAFF. CDR3 in DNA: TGTGCCTGGATTCGGACACGATCGAACACTGAAGCTTTCTTT.

Here the CDR3 reads CASSLSRDNTEAFF. CDR3 nucleotide sequence: TGTGCCAGCAGTTTATCACGGGACAACACTGAAGCTTTCTTT. The chain combines TRBV27 with TRBJ1-1, with D maybe TRBD1 (5 bases). Germline V gene data show CDR1 as MNHEY and CDR2 as SMNVEV (reference sequence). V lost 0 bases and J 2 bases, leaving 7 bases between the germline ends. The CDR3 has 14 amino acids.

V and J are TRBV7-9 and TRBJ2-2; D might be TRBD1 (5 bases). The ends were cut back, 7 bases at V and 4 bases at J, with 19 bases in the middle. This CDR3 is built from 16 residues. Germline CDR1 reads SEHNR; CDR2 reads FQNEAQ (reference sequence). The CDR3 spells CASILPGAEITGELFF. DNA of the CDR3: TGTGCCAGCATCCTACCTGGGGCAGAAATCACCGGGGAGCTGTTTTTT. Together with reference TRBV7-9 and TRBJ2-2, the CDR3 gives the full variable domain: DTGVSQNPRHKITKRGQNVTFRCDPISEHNRLYWYRQTLGQGPEFLTYFQNEAQLEKSRLLSDRFSAERPKGSFSTLEIQRTEQGDSAMYLCASILPGAEITGELFFGEGSRLTVL.

The chain has TRBV7-6 and TRBJ1-4; D call uncertain. Germline V gene data show CDR1 as SGHVS and CDR2 as FNYEAQ. The CDR3 spans 13 residues. Trimming removed 1 base from V and 12 bases from J, with 12 bases in between. CDR3 nucleotide sequence: TGTGCCAGCAGCTTAGGCCAAGCCGAAGAACTGTTTTTT. Translation gives CASSLGQAEELFF.

This clonotype was recorded at least ten times. The V call is TRBV15, the J call TRBJ1-1, with D possibly matching TRBD1 (5 bases). The germline V gene encodes CDR1 LNHNV and CDR2 YYDKDF (reference sequence). CDR3 length: 13 amino acids. Trimming cost V 2 bases and J 8 bases, with 12 bases left between them. DNA of the CDR3: TGTGCCACCAGCAGACATACGGGGGACGAAGCTTTCTTT. Translating it yields CATSRHTGDEAFF. Filled out from reference TRBV15 and TRBJ1-1, the complete variable domain reads DAMVIQNPRYQVTQFGKPVTLSCSQTLNHNVMYWYQQKSSQAPKLLFHYYDKDFNNEADTPDNFQSRRPNTSFCFLDIRSPGLGDTAMYLCATSRHTGDEAFFGQGTRLTVV.

The V and J genes are TRBV19 and TRBJ2-1, with 9 bases fitting TRBD1. The germline V gene has CDR1 LNHDA and CDR2 SQIVND (reference sequence). There are 16 residues in the CDR3. Trimming removed 5 bases from V and 5 bases from J; junction bases left unmatched: 10. Here the CDR3 reads CASSPRTGAGDNEQFF. As DNA, the CDR3 is TGTGCCAGTAGTCCCCGGACAGGGGCAGGTGACAATGAGCAGTTCTTC.

The chain has TRBV6-1 and TRBJ2-5, with D possibly matching TRBD2 (6 bases). Germline V gene lookup returns CDR1 MNHNS and CDR2 SASEGT. Trimming pared 7 bases from V and 2 bases from J, leaving 14 bases between. The CDR3 has 14 residues. The CDR3 protein is CASKLADEQETQYF. Here the CDR3 DNA reads TGTGCCAGCAAATTAGCGGATGAACAAGAGACCCAGTACTTC.

This clonotype turned up a few times. DNA of the CDR3: TGTGCCATCAGTGAGGTAGGGGGCCTGAACACCGGGGAGCTGTTTTTT. As protein: CAISEVGGLNTGELFF. The chain employs TRBV10-3 and TRBJ2-2; TRBD1 aligns across 7 bases. Trimming took 2 bases from V and 1 from J; bases not matched to a gene: 4. CDR1 is ENHRY and CDR2 is SYGVKD in the germline V gene. There are 16 residues in the CDR3.

This chain uses TRBV18 with TRBJ1-1; 8 nucleotides line up with TRBD1. Trimming took 3 bases from V and 10 from J; bases not matched to a gene: 16. Germline V gene sequence: CDR1 KGHSH, CDR2 LQKENI. The CDR3 runs to 16 residues. CDR3 in amino acids: CASSPSRDRSASGAFF. The CDR3 DNA reads as TGTGCCAGCTCACCTTCCCGGGACAGGTCGGCGTCGGGAGCTTTCTTT.

V gene TRBV29-1 combines with J gene TRBJ2-7, with TRBD2 identical over 9 bases. Trimming took 7 bases from V and 5 from J; bases not matched to a gene: 3. Germline CDR1 SQVTM, CDR2 ANQGSEA. The CDR3 has 11 residues. For the CDR3, the DNA is TGCAGCGCGGGACTAGCAGACGAGCAGTACTTC. Protein sequence: CSAGLADEQYF.

V usage is TRBV20-1 and J usage is TRBJ1-2; 10 bases align to TRBD1. After removal of 3 bases from V and 6 bases from J, the junction contained 13 bases not matched to a gene. Looked up from germline, CDR1 is DFQATT and CDR2 is SNEGSKA (reference sequence). This CDR3 comprises 16 residues. CDR3 protein: CSARGSLDRGWDGYTF. CDR3 nucleotides: TGCAGTGCTAGGGGCAGCCTGGACAGGGGGTGGGATGGCTACACCTTC.

This clonotype has more than one count but fewer than ten. The CDR3 bases are TGTGCCAGCAAGGCGGGGTACTCCTACGAGCAGTACTTC. It codes for CASKAGYSYEQYF. The chain has TRBV27 and TRBJ2-7, with D possibly being TRBD2 (6 bases). Germline V gene sequence: CDR1 MNHEY, CDR2 SMNVEV (reference sequence). Trimming removed 7 bases from V and 0 bases from J, with 10 bases in between. The CDR3 is made up of 13 amino acids.

This clonotype was seen a few times. This CDR3 is CASSYGAANEQYF. The CDR3 nucleotides read TGCGCCAGCAGCTACGGGGCAGCCAACGAGCAGTACTTC. The rearrangement joins TRBV5-1 to TRBJ2-7; D is possibly TRBD1 or TRBD2 (5 bases each). In germline, CDR1 is SGHRS, CDR2 YFSETQ. Between the trimmed V and J ends, which lost 3 bases and 5 bases, there was a span of 12 bases. This CDR3 region has 13 residues.

The chain joins TRBV7-3 to TRBJ2-2; D is undetermined. This CDR3 comprises 15 residues. Germline V lookup: CDR1 SGHTA, CDR2 FQGTGA. Trimming took off 0 bases at V and 0 bases at J, with 5 bases between the two ends. The CDR3, as DNA: TGTGCCAGCAGCTTAACCGGACCGAACACCGGGGAGCTGTTTTTT. Translating it yields CASSLTGPNTGELFF.

The chain combines TRBV12-3 or TRBV12-4 with TRBJ2-7; D is possibly TRBD2 (8 bases). Trimming took off 2 bases at V and 2 bases at J, with 22 bases between the two ends. The length of the CDR3 is 18 residues. The CDR3 loop is CASSLKPGGGTDPYEQYF. CDR3 DNA sequence: TGTGCCAGCAGTTTAAAGCCCGGCGGGGGGACAGACCCCTACGAGCAGTACTTC.

About this clonotype: At one boundary the junction diverges from the germline segment, which might be a read error. This chain links TRBV6-5 with TRBJ2-1, with TRBD2 identical over 8 bases. This CDR3 contains 16 residues. Germline CDR1 is MNHEY and CDR2 is SVGAGI. The CDR3 nucleotides read TGTGCCAGCAGTGACTCATCGGGAGGGTATTACAATGAGCAGTTCTTC. This codes for CASSDSSGGYYNEQFF.

The sample holds a few counts of this clonotype. This chain links TRBV19 with TRBJ2-3; TRBD2 aligns across 7 bases. Germline V gene lookup returns CDR1 LNHDA and CDR2 SQIVND (reference sequence). J lost 8 bases, V lost 7 bases, and 21 bases had no gene match. This CDR3 region has 17 residues. In DNA form, the CDR3 reads TGTGCCAGTAACGATCCGGGGAGGTCTCCACTAGCGAGTACGCAGTATTTT. Translating gives CASNDPGRSPLASTQYF.

This clonotype has only a few counts. This chain uses TRBV4-3 with TRBJ1-2; the D is unclear. Trimming cost V 1 base and J 8 bases, with 17 bases left between them. This CDR3 comprises 15 residues. The germline CDR1 and CDR2 sequences are LGHNA and YSLEER. The CDR3 bases are TGCGCCAGCAGCCAAGGTCACGATTTGCCCTTGGGCTACACCTTC. Its translation is CASSQGHDLPLGYTF.

The rearrangement links TRBV7-2 to TRBJ1-1, with D possibly matching TRBD1 (5 bases). Looked up from germline, CDR1 is SGHTA and CDR2 is FQGNSA. The CDR3 covers 16 residues. V gave up 6 bases and J gave up 0 bases, with 17 bases separating them. CDR3 amino acids: CASSLPQGAMNTEAFF. CDR3 in DNA: TGTGCCAGCAGTTTACCCCAGGGCGCCATGAACACTGAAGCTTTCTTT. The full variable domain, in which reference TRBV7-2 and TRBJ1-1 provide the parts outside the CDR3, is GAGVSQSPSNKVTEKGKDVELRCDPISGHTALYWYRQSLGQGLEFLIYFQGNSAPDKSGLPSDRFSAERTGGSVSTLTIQRTQQEDSAVYLCASSLPQGAMNTEAFFGQGTRLTVV.

This sequence joins TRBV9 and TRBJ2-5, with TRBD2 matching 7 bases. The germline CDR1 and CDR2 sequences are SGDLS and YYNGEE. V lost 7 bases, J lost 1 base, and 13 bases stayed unmatched. There are 16 residues in the CDR3. The CDR3 reads CASSPTGGMVQETQYF. The CDR3, as DNA: TGTGCCAGCTCCCCAACCGGGGGGATGGTCCAAGAGACCCAGTACTTC.

V is TRBV15 and J is TRBJ1-5; D remains ambiguous. The CDR3 runs to 13 residues. Trimming removed 0 bases at V and 7 bases at J, with 7 bases between. Germline assignment: CDR1 LNHNV and CDR2 YYDKDF (reference sequence). CDR3 amino acids: CATSRDWRQPQHF. In nucleotides, the CDR3 is TGTGCCACCAGCAGAGATTGGCGGCAGCCCCAGCATTTT.

As regards this clonotype: The junction shows a germline mismatch at one end, possibly a read error. V gene TRBV28 combines with J gene TRBJ1-1, with 7 bases fitting TRBD1. There are 12 residues in the CDR3. Germline V lookup: CDR1 MDHEN, CDR2 SYDVKM. The CDR3 spells CASSLLLGQPIF. DNA of the CDR3: TGTGCCAGCAGTTTATTACTGGGACAGCCAATCTTT.

This clonotype was picked up one time. The chain employs TRBV20-1 and TRBJ2-7; tentative D call: TRBD1 (5 bases). Germline values: CDR1 DFQATT, CDR2 SNEGSKA (reference sequence). Trimming took 6 bases from V and 0 from J, leaving 12 bases between them. The CDR3 totals 13 residues. CDR3 nucleotide sequence: TGCAGTGCCAATGGGGCAGTCTCCTACGAGCAGTACTTC. Translating it yields CSANGAVSYEQYF.

The gene calls are TRBV5-4 and TRBJ1-2; D not certain. There are 12 residues in the CDR3. Germline V lookup: CDR1 SGHNT, CDR2 YYREEE (reference sequence). Deletions cut 4 bases from V and 5 bases from J, with 9 bases between. CDR3 residues: CASSNNQYGYTF. The CDR3 bases are TGTGCCAGCAGCAATAATCAATATGGCTACACCTTC.

The chain has TRBV7-6 and TRBJ2-2; TRBD2 is a possible D gene (7 bases). CDR3 length: 16 residues. The V end was cut by 5 bases, the J end by 1 base, with 14 bases between. Germline values: CDR1 SGHVS, CDR2 FNYEAQ. The CDR3, as DNA: TGTGCCAGCAGCATCTCGGGGGGCCGGAACACCGGGGAGCTGTTTTTT. This codes for CASSISGGRNTGELFF.

The chain employs TRBV7-3 and TRBJ2-3; no clear D gene. The CDR3 runs 14 residues. Germline assignment: CDR1 SGHTA and CDR2 FQGTGA. V was pared by 4 bases and J by 4 bases, with 12 bases between. CDR3 amino acids: CASSSGATPDTQYF. For the CDR3, the DNA is TGTGCCAGCAGCTCCGGAGCAACCCCAGATACGCAGTATTTT.

About this clonotype itself: This sequence may be a read error, since a much larger clone differs from it by one base. The V and J genes are TRBV25-1 and TRBJ1-2; no clear D. CDR1 MGHDK and CDR2 SYGVNS come from the germline V gene. This CDR3 contains 16 residues. V gave up 4 bases and J gave up 0 bases, with 15 bases separating them. The CDR3 is CASSAPRTEANYGYTF. The DNA for the CDR3 is TGTGCCAGCAGTGCCCCTAGGACGGAAGCTAACTATGGCTACACCTTC.

Concerning this clonotype: One junction end does not reproduce the germline sequence, and a read error may be involved. V usage is TRBV7-3 and J usage is TRBJ2-1, with a tentative D call TRBD2 (5 bases). Germline-derived CDR1 and CDR2 are SGHTA and FQGTGA. The CDR3 is 14 residues long. CDR3 nucleotide sequence: TGTGCTAGCAGCTTAATGGTATTAGCGCACGAGCAGTTCTTC. Translated, it gives CASSLMVLAHEQFF.

This clonotype was recorded a few times. The rearrangement uses TRBV7-3 and TRBJ2-7; D is ambiguous. The ends were cut back, 5 bases at V and 7 bases at J, with 18 bases in the middle. The germline V gene encodes CDR1 SGHTA and CDR2 FQGTGA. The CDR3 loop spans 14 amino acids. CDR3 amino acids: CASSVGPGSEEQYF. In DNA, the CDR3 is TGTGCCAGCAGCGTTGGACCGGGCAGCGAGGAGCAGTACTTC. Variable domain in full (rest from reference TRBV7-3 and TRBJ2-7): GAGVSQTPSNKVTEKGKYVELRCDPISGHTALYWYRQSLGQGPEFLIYFQGTGAADDSGLPNDRFFAVRPEGSVSTLKIQRTERGDSAVYLCASSVGPGSEEQYFGPGTRLTVT.